One and the same sample provided the 23 T cell receptor beta chains below, sequenced in a study of vaccination effects on CD4 cells after COVID-19. Profiling relied on immunoSEQ multiplex PCR, and the TCRdb table lists in-frame clones only, not all of them. The sample consists of over 45,000 clones, 65% to 80% of them appearing once. Their target antigens are unknown. The authors isolated CD4+ T cells after less than eleven days of culture. The sample here was CD4+ T cells from PBMCs cultured without peptide, taken before COVID-19 vaccination. The receptors come from a human donor who received a COVID-19 vaccine.

The chain couples TRBV5-4 to TRBJ2-3; 13 nucleotides align to TRBD2. V lost 4 bases, J lost 2 bases, and 7 bases stayed unmatched. The CDR3 is 17 amino acids. Germline CDR1 is SGHNT and CDR2 is YYREEE (reference sequence). The chain's CDR3 is CASSPGGLAGYTDTQYF. CDR3 sequence (DNA): TGTGCCAGCAGCCCGGGGGGACTAGCGGGGTACACAGATACGCAGTATTTT.

This rearrangement joins TRBV7-3 to TRBJ2-5; perhaps TRBD2 as D (6 bases). The germline V gene encodes CDR1 SGHTA and CDR2 FQGTGA. Deletions cut 5 bases from V and 0 bases from J, with 7 bases between. The CDR3 sequence is 13 residues long. In DNA form, the CDR3 reads TGTGCCAGCAGCCGGGGGTACCAAGAGACCCAGTACTTC. This translates into CASSRGYQETQYF.

This chain links TRBV4-3 with TRBJ2-2; D not certain. Trimming removed 4 bases from V and 6 bases from J, with 12 bases in between. Germline loops: CDR1 LGHNA, CDR2 YSLEER. The CDR3 covers 14 residues. CDR3 nucleotides: TGCGCCAGCAGCCTGATTGTGACCGCCGGGGAGCTGTTTTTT. Translating gives CASSLIVTAGELFF.

This chain links TRBV12-3 or TRBV12-4 with TRBJ2-1; D unresolved. CDR3 length: 12 amino acids. The V end was cut by 6 bases, the J end by 4 bases, with 7 bases between. The CDR3 sequence: CASRYSYNEQFF. As DNA, the CDR3 is TGTGCCAGCAGATACAGTTACAATGAGCAGTTCTTC.

The count of this clone is one. Here the CDR3 DNA reads TGCGCCAGCATGGACAGCCAAGACTACGAGCAGTACGTC. The encoded protein is CASMDSQDYEQYV. The chain combines TRBV10-2 with TRBJ2-7; the D gene is possibly TRBD1 (6 bases). The germline V gene encodes CDR1 WSHSY and CDR2 SAAADI. V gave up 7 bases and J gave up 3 bases, with 13 bases separating them. CDR3 length equals 13 residues.

There are a few counts of this clone. The chain employs TRBV5-1 and TRBJ2-5; D is possibly TRBD2 (6 bases). CDR3 length: 14 residues. V lost 0 bases and J lost 5, with 11 bases in between. In germline, CDR1 is SGHRS, CDR2 YFSETQ. CDR3 in amino acids: CASSLGGTEETQYF. The CDR3 coding sequence is TGCGCCAGCAGCTTGGGCGGGACGGAGGAGACCCAGTACTTC.

CDR3 sequence reads: CASSRGQGITGELFF. The CDR3 DNA follows: TGCGCCAGCAGCCGGGGACAGGGGATCACCGGGGAGCTGTTTTTT. This chain uses TRBV4-1 with TRBJ2-2, with 10 bases identical to TRBD1. The CDR3 length is 15 residues. J lost 4 bases, V lost 4 bases, and 3 bases had no gene match. Germline V gene lookup returns CDR1 MGHRA and CDR2 YSYEKL.

The J gene is TRBJ2-2, the V gene TRBV25-1; 11 bases are shared with TRBD1. The CDR3 consists of 17 residues. The germline CDR1 and CDR2 sequences are MGHDK and SYGVNS. After removal of 5 bases from V and 5 bases from J, the junction contained 10 bases not matched to a gene. The CDR3 sequence: CASSSLGQGAGTGELFF. The CDR3 nucleotides are TGTGCCAGCAGTTCCCTCGGACAGGGGGCCGGTACCGGGGAGCTGTTTTTT.

The V gene is TRBV5-5, the J gene TRBJ1-3, with 10 positions matching TRBD1. CDR1 SGHKS and CDR2 YYEKEE come from the germline V gene (reference sequence). The CDR3 is 16 residues long. V gave up 4 bases and J gave up 4 bases; unmatched junction bases: 8. CDR3 in amino acids: CASSHQTGQGGNTIYF. CDR3 DNA sequence: TGTGCCAGCAGCCACCAAACGGGACAGGGGGGAAACACCATATATTTT.

The chain carries TRBV5-4 and TRBJ2-1; 9 nucleotides agree with TRBD1. Trimming cost V 0 bases and J 4 bases; bases outside gene matches: 5. CDR3 size: 16 residues. Germline V CDR1 and CDR2: SGHNT, YYREEE (reference sequence). CDR3 loop: CASSLVVGTGYNEQFF. The CDR3 DNA sequence: TGTGCCAGCAGCTTGGTTGTCGGGACAGGGTACAATGAGCAGTTCTTC.

The V and J genes are TRBV7-9 and TRBJ1-4; 7 nucleotides line up with TRBD1. The CDR3 covers 15 residues. The J segment lost 3 bases and the V segment lost 5 bases, leaving 6 bases of the junction unmatched. Germline V gene sequence: CDR1 SEHNR, CDR2 FQNEAQ (reference sequence). The CDR3 DNA reads TGTGCCAGCAGCACCTACAGGGGAGCTAATGAAAAACTGTTTTTT. Translated, it gives CASSTYRGANEKLFF. Full variable domain (rest looked up from reference TRBV7-9 and TRBJ1-4): DTGVSQNPRHKITKRGQNVTFRCDPISEHNRLYWYRQTLGQGPEFLTYFQNEAQLEKSRLLSDRFSAERPKGSFSTLEIQRTEQGDSAMYLCASSTYRGANEKLFFGSGTQLSVL.

The chain couples TRBV5-8 to TRBJ1-4; TRBD1 might be the D (5 bases). CDR1 and CDR2 (germline): SGHTS, YDEGEE. CDR3 length equals 15 residues. The V and J ends lost 4 bases and 4 bases respectively, with 14 bases between them. The CDR3 DNA is TGTGCCAGCAGCACCCCGGGACCCTATAATGAAAAACTGTTTTTT. Residues: CASSTPGPYNEKLFF.

J is TRBJ2-3 and V is TRBV7-9, with D hard to call. CDR3 length: 13 amino acids. The germline CDR1 and CDR2 sequences are SEHNR and FQNEAQ (reference sequence). The V end was cut by 4 bases, the J end by 5 bases, with 10 bases between. This CDR3 is CASSWTGVDTQYF. DNA of the CDR3: TGTGCCAGCAGCTGGACGGGTGTAGATACGCAGTATTTT.

The V gene is TRBV6-5, the J gene TRBJ2-4; 9 bases match TRBD1. With V trimmed by 8 bases and J by 7 bases, 9 bases remained unmatched. Germline assignment: CDR1 MNHEY and CDR2 SVGAGI. CDR3 length: 14 amino acids. The CDR3 region is CASRRGQGGNIQYF. The CDR3, as DNA: TGTGCCAGCCGCCGGGGACAGGGAGGGAACATTCAGTACTTC.

The chain is built from TRBV7-9 and TRBJ2-5; D is undetermined. The germline V gene has CDR1 SEHNR and CDR2 FQNEAQ (reference sequence). This CDR3 has 11 amino acids. The V end was cut by 4 bases, the J end by 3 bases, with 3 bases between. The CDR3: CASSSKETQYF. CDR3 coding DNA: TGTGCCAGCAGCTCTAAAGAGACCCAGTACTTC.

In this sample, this clone turned up once. The chain links TRBV20-1 to TRBJ2-4, with no clear D. The V gene's germline CDR1 is DFQATT and CDR2 SNEGSKA (reference sequence). The CDR3 has 11 residues. The V gene lost 4 bases and the J gene lost 7 bases, with 8 bases spanning the gap. CDR3 residues: CSAIFRNIQYF. The CDR3 nucleotides are TGCAGTGCTATTTTCCGGAACATTCAGTACTTC.

V usage is TRBV5-1 and J usage is TRBJ2-1; 7 positions agree with TRBD2. Germline V CDR1 and CDR2: SGHRS, YFSETQ. The trim removed 0 bases at V and 2 bases at J, leaving 2 bases unmatched. This CDR3 region has 15 residues. The CDR3 bases are TGCGCCAGCAGCTTGGAGGGAGGGGCCTACAATGAGCAGTTCTTC. Translated: CASSLEGGAYNEQFF.

The genes are TRBV11-3 and TRBJ2-1, with TRBD2 matching 7 bases. This CDR3 has 15 residues. After removal of 2 bases from V and 8 bases from J, the junction contained 9 bases not matched to a gene. Germline V gives CDR1 SGHNT, CDR2 YENEEA. CDR3: CASSLSGVMGYEQFF. The CDR3 DNA reads as TGTGCCAGCAGCTTAAGCGGGGTAATGGGGTATGAGCAGTTCTTC.

The J gene is TRBJ2-4, the V gene TRBV6-1; TRBD1 aligns across 12 bases. CDR1 is MNHNS and CDR2 is SASEGT in the germline V gene. V shed 0 bases, J shed 8 bases, and the junction held 2 bases outside the gene matches. The CDR3 totals 15 residues. CDR3 protein: CASSEAGTGGDIQYF. CDR3 DNA sequence: TGTGCCAGCAGTGAAGCGGGGACAGGGGGCGACATTCAGTACTTC.

The CDR3 region has the DNA TGTGCCACCAGCAGACCAGGGGGACGGACTGAAGCTTTCTTT. It encodes CATSRPGGRTEAFF. The chain is built from TRBV15 and TRBJ1-1; 7 bases are shared with TRBD1. CDR1 and CDR2 (germline): LNHNV, YYDKDF (reference sequence). There are 14 residues in the CDR3. Unmatched junction bases numbered 5, after V lost 2 bases and J lost 5 bases.

This rearrangement joins TRBV5-1 to TRBJ2-5; the match to TRBD2 covers 7 bases. This CDR3 is 14 amino acids long. The ends lost 4 bases at V and 3 bases at J; junction bases unmatched: 6. Germline CDR1 and CDR2: SGHRS and YFSETQ. CDR3 coding DNA: TGCGCCAGCAGCCCGGGTGGGGGGGAAGAGACCCAGTACTTC. This codes for CASSPGGGEETQYF.

The gene calls are TRBV5-5 and TRBJ1-1, with D maybe TRBD1 (6 bases). Germline CDR1 SGHKS, CDR2 YYEKEE (reference sequence). The V and J ends lost 0 bases and 1 base respectively, with 10 bases between them. The CDR3 is 15 residues long. CDR3 sequence reads: CASSLAGARNTEAFF. In nucleotides, the CDR3 is TGTGCCAGCAGCTTGGCGGGGGCCAGGAACACTGAAGCTTTCTTT. The variable domain in full, with the rest retrieved from reference TRBV5-5 and TRBJ1-1, is DAGVTQSPTHLIKTRGQQVTLRCSPISGHKSVSWYQQVLGQGPQFIFQYYEKEERGRGNFPDRFSARQFPNYSSELNVNALLLGDSALYLCASSLAGARNTEAFFGQGTRLTVV.

The chain recombines TRBV18 with TRBJ2-2; TRBD1 is a possible D gene (6 bases). Between the trimmed V and J ends, which lost 4 bases and 1 base, there was a span of 10 bases. Germline V gene lookup returns CDR1 KGHSH and CDR2 LQKENI. The CDR3 extends over 15 amino acids. The CDR3 sequence: CASSRQVQNTGELFF. The CDR3 nucleotides read TGTGCCAGCTCACGACAGGTTCAGAACACCGGGGAGCTGTTTTTT.